This TCR beta chain originates from a study of control samples from healthy donors and cancer patients. V lost 6 bases, J lost 5 bases, and 4 bases stayed unmatched. CDR1 and CDR2 from the germline V gene are LGHNA and YNFKEQ. This CDR3 has 15 amino acids. The protocol was immunoSEQ multiplex PCR, while the TCRdb copy is restricted to in-frame clones and leaves out a portion. The sample contains roughly 52,000 clones, roughly 95% of which appear only once. The receptor was derived from a man in his thirties or forties in good health. The sample taken for sequencing was blood. The V call is TRBV4-2, the J call TRBJ2-1; TRBD2 matches at 13 bases. DNA for the CDR3: TGTGCCAGCAGTGCCGGGACTAGCGGGGACAATGAGCAGTTCTTC. It is translated as CASSAGTSGDNEQFF.